Listed below are T cell receptor beta chains from one sample, sequenced in a study of blood T cell repertoires in COVID-19. Clones were read by immunoSEQ multiplex PCR, and TCRdb kept only the in-frame ones, dropping some. The repertoire holds 40,000 or so clones, with around 73% as singletons. The sample consisted of peripheral blood. These receptors all come from a woman between 65 and 79 years old with acute or convalescent COVID-19. CDR3s include the opening cysteine and the closing phenylalanine or tryptophan. D genes are given only for firm matches. Size is omitted from some rows. Given values are once, few, many or a class for expanded clones.

TRBV27	once	TRBJ1-1	TRBD1	TGTGCCAGCAGTTTAAGCAGGGGGATCCATTCTGAAGCTTTCTTT	CASSLSRGIHSEAFF
TRBV30	-	TRBJ1-5	-	TGTGCCTGGAGTGGGCAGAATCAGCCCCAGCATTTT	CAWSGQNQPQHF
TRBV28	-	TRBJ2-7	-	TGTGCCAGCAGTCAACACTACGAGCAGTACTTC	CASSQHYEQYF
TRBV7-9	-	TRBJ1-2	-	TGTGCCAGCAGCTTAGGACAGGACTATGGCTACACCTTC	CASSLGQDYGYTF
TRBV15	-	TRBJ1-6	-	TGTGCCACCAGCAGCGTGGGGGGTTCACCCCTCCACTTT	CATSSVGGSPLHF
TRBV24-1	few	TRBJ1-1	TRBD1	TGTGCCACCAGTGCCCGACCGGGACAGCAGAACACTGAAGCTTTCTTT	CATSARPGQQNTEAFF
TRBV7-2	-	TRBJ2-7	TRBD2	TGTGCCAGCAGCTTAGCGCTATTTAGCGGGAGTAGGAACGAGCAGTACTTC	CASSLALFSGSRNEQYF
TRBV30	-	TRBJ1-1	-	TGTGCCTGGAGCTCGACAGTCTTTGAAGCTTTCTTT	CAWSSTVFEAFF
TRBV11-3	-	TRBJ2-2	-	TGTGCCAGCAGCTTGCGGGGAGCCGGGGAGCTGTTTTTT	CASSLRGAGELFF
TRBV19	-	TRBJ2-5	TRBD2	TGTGCCAGTAGTATAGGTCTAGCGGGAGGGCCAGTTCTGTTTGAGACCCAGTACTTC	CASSIGLAGGPVLFETQYF
TRBV19	-	TRBJ2-3	-	TGTGCCAGTAGTATTGGGCAGGGGCGCACAGATACGCAGTATTTT	CASSIGQGRTDTQYF
TRBV28	-	TRBJ1-2	-	TGTGCCACACGAGGTTTAGCTAACTATGGCTACACCTTC	CATRGLANYGYTF
TRBV25-1	-	TRBJ1-2	-	TGTGCCAGCAGTTCGTCTCTCGGGAAAGGGTACTATGGCTACACCTTC	CASSSSLGKGYYGYTF
TRBV29-1	-	TRBJ2-2	-	TGCAGCGTTGACAGGGGAGGGACCGGGGAGCTGTTTTTT	CSVDRGGTGELFF
TRBV18	-	TRBJ2-5	-	TGTGCCAGCTCGTCCGCTAGGGGAGAGACCCAGTACTTC	CASSSARGETQYF
TRBV5-1	-	TRBJ2-7	-	TGCGCCAGCAGCTTAAGCTCCAGCGGCCTCTACGAGCAGTACTTC	CASSLSSSGLYEQYF
TRBV18	few	TRBJ2-2	-	TGTGCCAGCTCACCACGACAGATGAAACCCCTCGACACCGGGGAGCTGTTTTTT	CASSPRQMKPLDTGELFF
TRBV11-2	few	TRBJ1-2	-	TGTGCCAGCAGCTTAGACCGGGCAGGGTCTGGCTACACCTTC	CASSLDRAGSGYTF
TRBV5-5	-	TRBJ2-7	-	TGTGCCAGCAGCTATTCGGGGAACTACGAGCAGTACTTC	CASSYSGNYEQYF
TRBV2	-	TRBJ1-5	-	TGTGCCAGCAGTGGCCAGGCGAGGGTCGGGAATCAGCCCCAGCATTTT	CASSGQARVGNQPQHF
TRBV6-5	-	TRBJ1-6	TRBD1	TGTGCCAGCAGGACAGGGCTAGGCGATTCACCCCTCCACTTT	CASRTGLGDSPLHF
TRBV12-3/TRBV12-4	-	TRBJ1-1	-	TGTGCCAGCAGTTTTTCAGGGACTGAAGCTTTCTTT	CASSFSGTEAFF
TRBV2	once	TRBJ2-5	TRBD2	TGTGCCAGCAGTGAGGGCGGGAGTCCATTGGAGACCCAGTACTTC	CASSEGGSPLETQYF
TRBV5-1	-	TRBJ2-7	TRBD1	TGCGCCAGCAGCTTGGAACCGGGACAGAACTACGAGCAGTACTTC	CASSLEPGQNYEQYF
TRBV15	few	TRBJ2-1	-	TGTGCCACCAGCAGAGATCGTCGGGGAAGGGCGGAGTTCTTC	CATSRDRRGRAEFF
TRBV5-1	-	TRBJ2-1	TRBD2	TGCGCCAGCAGCTCCACCACCGGGACTAGCTCCTACAATGAGCAGTTCTTC	CASSSTTGTSSYNEQFF
TRBV7-6	-	TRBJ1-4	-	TGTGCCAGCAGCTTAGGGGCCAGGGCAGCGGAAAAACTGTTTTTT	CASSLGARAAEKLFF
TRBV6-1	-	TRBJ2-1	TRBD1	TGTGCCAGCAGTGAAGCCCAACAGGGGGCCGATGAGCAGTTCTTC	CASSEAQQGADEQFF
TRBV12-3/TRBV12-4	-	TRBJ1-1	-	TGTGCCAGCAGTTTGAGAGAGAACACTGAAGCTTTCTTT	CASSLRENTEAFF
TRBV10-1	few	TRBJ2-7	TRBD1	TGCGCCAGCAGTGAAGGGGGCACGGGCTACGAGCAGTACTTC	CASSEGGTGYEQYF
TRBV15	-	TRBJ2-7	TRBD2	TGTGCCACCAGCAGAGAAATAGCGGGAGCCAGAACCCACGAGCAGTACTTC	CATSREIAGARTHEQYF
TRBV28	-	TRBJ2-7	TRBD2	TGTGCCAGCAGTTTGGGAGGGTACAGCTCGGGGTACGAGCAGTACTTC	CASSLGGYSSGYEQYF
TRBV28	-	TRBJ2-3	TRBD2	TGTGCCAGCAGTCCACGGACTAGCGCCACGGATACGCAGTATTTT	CASSPRTSATDTQYF
TRBV28	-	TRBJ1-2	-	TGTGCCAGCGGATGGGGCCTCTCTGGCTACACCTTC	CASGWGLSGYTF
TRBV7-3	few	TRBJ1-3	TRBD1	TGTGCCAGCAGCCTGAATGCTGGGACAGGGGGAAACACCATATATTTT	CASSLNAGTGGNTIYF
TRBV29-1	once	TRBJ2-3	-	TGCAGCGTTGAACGCGGGACCGGCACAGATACGCAGTATTTT	CSVERGTGTDTQYF
TRBV4-2	-	TRBJ1-2	-	TGTGCCAGCAGCCAAGTATCTCCGACAGGACGCTATGGCTACACCTTC	CASSQVSPTGRYGYTF
TRBV2	once	TRBJ1-4	-	TGTGCCAGCAGTGACGCGCCTCTAAAACTGTTTTTT	CASSDAPLKLFF
TRBV29-1	once	TRBJ1-6	-	TGCAGCGTGGGGGCTGGGGGTGATTCACCCCTCCACTTT	CSVGAGGDSPLHF
TRBV19	once	TRBJ1-3	-	TGTGCCACCACCGGGCGGGACGGAAACACCATATATTTT	CATTGRDGNTIYF